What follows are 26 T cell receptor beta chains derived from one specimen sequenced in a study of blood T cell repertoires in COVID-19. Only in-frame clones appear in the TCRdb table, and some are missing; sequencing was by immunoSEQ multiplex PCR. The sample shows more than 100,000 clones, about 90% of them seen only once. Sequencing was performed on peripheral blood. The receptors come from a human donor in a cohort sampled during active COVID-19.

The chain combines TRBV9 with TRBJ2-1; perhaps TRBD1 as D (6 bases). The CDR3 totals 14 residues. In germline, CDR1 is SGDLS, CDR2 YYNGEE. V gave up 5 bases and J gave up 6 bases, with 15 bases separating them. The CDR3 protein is CASRAPGQPNEQFF. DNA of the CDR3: TGTGCCAGCAGAGCCCCGGGACAACCCAATGAGCAGTTCTTC.

DNA for the CDR3: TGTGCCAGCAGAAACGACAGGCGCTCTGGAAACACCATATATTTT. It specifies CASRNDRRSGNTIYF. The V and J genes are TRBV6-6 and TRBJ1-3, with D perhaps matching TRBD1 (6 bases). The germline gives CDR1 MNHNY, CDR2 SVGAGI (reference sequence). The CDR3 runs 15 residues. Between the trimmed V and J ends, which lost 6 bases and 0 bases, there was a span of 12 bases.

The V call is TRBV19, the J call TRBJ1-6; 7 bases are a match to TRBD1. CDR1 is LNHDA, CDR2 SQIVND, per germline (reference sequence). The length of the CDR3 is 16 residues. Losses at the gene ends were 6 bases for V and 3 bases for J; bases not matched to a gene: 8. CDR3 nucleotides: TGTGCCAGTAGCAGGGACAGATCGAGCTATAATTCACCCCTCCACTTT. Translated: CASSRDRSSYNSPLHF.

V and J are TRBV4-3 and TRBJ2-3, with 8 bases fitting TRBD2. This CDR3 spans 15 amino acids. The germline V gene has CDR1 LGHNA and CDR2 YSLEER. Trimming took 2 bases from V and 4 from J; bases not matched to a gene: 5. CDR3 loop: CASSQRNGRADTQYF. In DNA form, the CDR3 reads TGCGCCAGCAGCCAACGGAACGGGAGGGCAGATACGCAGTATTTT.

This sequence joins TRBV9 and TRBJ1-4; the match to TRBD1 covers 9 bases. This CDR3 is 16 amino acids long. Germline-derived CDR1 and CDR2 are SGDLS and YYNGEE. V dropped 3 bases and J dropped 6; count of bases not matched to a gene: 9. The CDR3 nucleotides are TGTGCCAGCAGCGGACCGGGACAGGGAGGGCATGAAAAACTGTTTTTT. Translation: CASSGPGQGGHEKLFF.

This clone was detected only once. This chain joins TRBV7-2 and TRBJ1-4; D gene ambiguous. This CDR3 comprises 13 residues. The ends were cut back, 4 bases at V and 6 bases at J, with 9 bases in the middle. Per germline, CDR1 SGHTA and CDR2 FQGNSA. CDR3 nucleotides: TGTGCCAGCAGCTGGCGCCGGGATGAAAAACTGTTTTTT. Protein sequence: CASSWRRDEKLFF.

The CDR3 sequence is CASSPPGLGQFF. CDR3 coding DNA: TGTGCCAGCAGCCCGCCGGGACTAGGGCAGTTCTTC. This chain joins TRBV5-4 and TRBJ2-1; TRBD2 agrees at 8 bases. V dropped 4 bases and J dropped 12; count of bases not matched to a gene: 6. The CDR3 contains 12 residues. Germline assignment: CDR1 SGHNT and CDR2 YYREEE (reference sequence).

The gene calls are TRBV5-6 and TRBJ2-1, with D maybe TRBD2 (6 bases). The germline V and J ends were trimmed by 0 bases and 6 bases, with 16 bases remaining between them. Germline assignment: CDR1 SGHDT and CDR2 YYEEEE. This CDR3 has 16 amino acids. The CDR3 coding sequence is TGTGCCAGCAGCTTGGCCTTAAGGGACTTGTTCAATGAGCAGTTCTTC. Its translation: CASSLALRDLFNEQFF.

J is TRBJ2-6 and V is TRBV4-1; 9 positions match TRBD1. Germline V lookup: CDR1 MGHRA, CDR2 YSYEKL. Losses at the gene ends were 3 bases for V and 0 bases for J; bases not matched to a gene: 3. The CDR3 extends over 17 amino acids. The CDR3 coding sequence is TGCGCCAGCAGCCAGGACAGGGGAATCTCTGGGGCCAACGTCCTGACTTTC. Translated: CASSQDRGISGANVLTF.

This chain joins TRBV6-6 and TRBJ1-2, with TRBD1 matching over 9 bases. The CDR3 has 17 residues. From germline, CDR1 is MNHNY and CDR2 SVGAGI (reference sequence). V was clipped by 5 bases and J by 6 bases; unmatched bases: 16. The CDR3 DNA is TGTGCCAGCAGTCTACGGGGGGACAGGGATTTTGTGAATGGCTACACCTTC. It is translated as CASSLRGDRDFVNGYTF.

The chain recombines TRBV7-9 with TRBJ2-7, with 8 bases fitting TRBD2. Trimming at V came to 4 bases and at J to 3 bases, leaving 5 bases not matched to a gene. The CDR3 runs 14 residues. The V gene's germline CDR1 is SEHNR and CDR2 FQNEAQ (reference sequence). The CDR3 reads CASSSTGTSYEQYF. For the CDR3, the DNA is TGTGCCAGCAGCTCCACCGGGACTAGCTACGAGCAGTACTTC. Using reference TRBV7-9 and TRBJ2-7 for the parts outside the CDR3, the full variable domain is DTGVSQNPRHKITKRGQNVTFRCDPISEHNRLYWYRQTLGQGPEFLTYFQNEAQLEKSRLLSDRFSAERPKGSFSTLEIQRTEQGDSAMYLCASSSTGTSYEQYFGPGTRLTVT.

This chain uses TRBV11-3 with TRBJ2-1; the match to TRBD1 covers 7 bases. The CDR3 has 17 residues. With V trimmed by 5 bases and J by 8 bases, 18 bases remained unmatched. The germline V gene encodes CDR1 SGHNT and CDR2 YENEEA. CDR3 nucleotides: TGTGCCAGCAGCGGAAAATCGAGGGGGCGCGGATACTATGAGCAGTTCTTC. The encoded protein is CASSGKSRGRGYYEQFF.

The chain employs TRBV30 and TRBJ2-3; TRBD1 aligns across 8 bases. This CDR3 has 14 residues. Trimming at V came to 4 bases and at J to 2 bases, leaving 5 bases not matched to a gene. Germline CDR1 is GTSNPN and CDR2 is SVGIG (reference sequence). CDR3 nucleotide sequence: TGTGCCTGGAAATGGACAGGGTACACAGATACGCAGTATTTT. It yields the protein CAWKWTGYTDTQYF.

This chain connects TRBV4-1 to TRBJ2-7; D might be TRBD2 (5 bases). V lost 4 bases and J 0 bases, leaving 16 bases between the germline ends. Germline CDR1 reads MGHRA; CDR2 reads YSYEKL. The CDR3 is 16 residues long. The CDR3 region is CASSRGRGLSSYEQYF. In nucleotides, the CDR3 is TGCGCCAGCAGCCGAGGACGTGGACTCAGCTCCTACGAGCAGTACTTC.

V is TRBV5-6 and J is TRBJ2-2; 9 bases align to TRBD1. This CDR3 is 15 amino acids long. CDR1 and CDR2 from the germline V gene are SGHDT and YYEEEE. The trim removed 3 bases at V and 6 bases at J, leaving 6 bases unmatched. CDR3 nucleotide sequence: TGTGCCAGCAGCTACGGGACAGGGTTAGCCGGGGAGCTGTTTTTT. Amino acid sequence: CASSYGTGLAGELFF.

CDR3 sequence: CASSLGLNTEAFF. Written as DNA, the CDR3 is TGTGCCAGCAGCTTAGGTCTTAACACTGAAGCTTTCTTT. The J gene is TRBJ1-1, the V gene TRBV11-2; no definite D call. Per the germline V gene, CDR1 is SGHAT and CDR2 is FQNNGV. The CDR3 consists of 13 residues. V was shortened by 1 base and J by 2 bases, with 5 bases between the two germline ends. Using reference TRBV11-2 and TRBJ1-1 for the parts outside the CDR3, the full variable domain is EAGVAQSPRYKIIEKRQSVAFWCNPISGHATLYWYQQILGQGPKLLIQFQNNGVVDDSQLPKDRFSAERLKGVDSTLKIQPAKLEDSAVYLCASSLGLNTEAFFGQGTRLTVV.

CDR3 nucleotide sequence: TGTGCCAGCAGCGTAGGCAGGGTTCAAGAGACCCAGTACTTC. This translates into CASSVGRVQETQYF. The chain has TRBV7-2 and TRBJ2-5, with D tentatively TRBD1 (5 bases). The germline V gene encodes CDR1 SGHTA and CDR2 FQGNSA. Trimming pared 5 bases from V and 2 bases from J, leaving 12 bases between. CDR3 length: 14 residues.

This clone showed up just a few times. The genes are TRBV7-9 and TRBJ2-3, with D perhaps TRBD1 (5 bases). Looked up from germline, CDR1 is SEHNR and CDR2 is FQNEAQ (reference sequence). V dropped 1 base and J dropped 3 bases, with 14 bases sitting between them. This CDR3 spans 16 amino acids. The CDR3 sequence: CASSLVAGQGTDTQYF. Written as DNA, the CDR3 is TGTGCCAGCAGCTTAGTTGCCGGGCAGGGTACAGATACGCAGTATTTT.

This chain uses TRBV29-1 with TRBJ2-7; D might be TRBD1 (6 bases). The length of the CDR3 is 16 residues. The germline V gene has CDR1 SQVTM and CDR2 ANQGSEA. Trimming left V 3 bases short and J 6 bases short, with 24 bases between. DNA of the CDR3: TGCAGCGTTGAGGATCCGGGACATTCAAGCCCTAGCGAGCAGTACTTC. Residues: CSVEDPGHSSPSEQYF.

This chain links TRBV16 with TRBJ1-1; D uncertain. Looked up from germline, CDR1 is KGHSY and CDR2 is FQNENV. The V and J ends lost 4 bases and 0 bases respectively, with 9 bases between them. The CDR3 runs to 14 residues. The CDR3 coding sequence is TGTGCCAGCAGCCTCAAGCGCATGAACACTGAAGCTTTCTTT. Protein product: CASSLKRMNTEAFF.

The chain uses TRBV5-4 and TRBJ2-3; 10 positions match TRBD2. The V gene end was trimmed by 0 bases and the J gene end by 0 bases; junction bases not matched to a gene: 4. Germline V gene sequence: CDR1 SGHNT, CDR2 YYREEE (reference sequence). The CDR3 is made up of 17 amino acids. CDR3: CASSLDSGRSSTDTQYF. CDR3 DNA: TGTGCCAGCAGCTTGGATAGCGGGAGGTCTAGCACAGATACGCAGTATTTT.

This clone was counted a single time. CDR3 nucleotide sequence: TGTGCCAGCAGCTTGGCTGGCGGGGGGATTTACGAGCAGTACTTC. Protein: CASSLAGGGIYEQYF. This sequence joins TRBV5-6 and TRBJ2-7, with 8 bases identical to TRBD2. The CDR3 runs to 15 residues. The germline V gene encodes CDR1 SGHDT and CDR2 YYEEEE. J was trimmed by 4 bases and V by 0 bases; bases with no gene match: 6.

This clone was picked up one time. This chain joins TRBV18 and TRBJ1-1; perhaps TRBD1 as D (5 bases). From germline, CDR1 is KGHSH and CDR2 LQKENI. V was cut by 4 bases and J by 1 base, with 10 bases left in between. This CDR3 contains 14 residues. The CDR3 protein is CASSLGAGNTEAFF. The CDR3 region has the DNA TGTGCCAGCTCACTTGGGGCCGGGAACACTGAAGCTTTCTTT.

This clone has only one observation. CDR3 amino acids: CASRARDRGDNSPLHF. CDR3 DNA: TGTGCCAGCAGAGCCCGGGACAGGGGGGACAATTCACCCCTCCACTTT. This chain connects TRBV25-1 to TRBJ1-6; 11 positions agree with TRBD1. The CDR3 contains 16 residues. Germline lookup yields CDR1 MGHDK and CDR2 SYGVNS. The trim removed 6 bases at V and 7 bases at J, leaving 8 bases unmatched.

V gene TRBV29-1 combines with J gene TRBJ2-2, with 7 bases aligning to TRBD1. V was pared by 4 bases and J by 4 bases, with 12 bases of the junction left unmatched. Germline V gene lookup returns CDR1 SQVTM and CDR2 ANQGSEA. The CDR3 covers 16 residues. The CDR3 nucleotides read TGCAGCGTTGCGGGGTCCCGGGACAGCCCCACCGGGGAGCTGTTTTTT. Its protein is CSVAGSRDSPTGELFF.

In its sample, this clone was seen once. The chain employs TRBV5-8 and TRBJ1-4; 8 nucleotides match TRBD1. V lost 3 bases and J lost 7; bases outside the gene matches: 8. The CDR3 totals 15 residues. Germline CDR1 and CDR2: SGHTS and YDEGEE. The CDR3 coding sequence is TGTGCCAGCAGCTGGAGAGGCAGGGGGCGTGAAAAACTGTTTTTT. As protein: CASSWRGRGREKLFF.